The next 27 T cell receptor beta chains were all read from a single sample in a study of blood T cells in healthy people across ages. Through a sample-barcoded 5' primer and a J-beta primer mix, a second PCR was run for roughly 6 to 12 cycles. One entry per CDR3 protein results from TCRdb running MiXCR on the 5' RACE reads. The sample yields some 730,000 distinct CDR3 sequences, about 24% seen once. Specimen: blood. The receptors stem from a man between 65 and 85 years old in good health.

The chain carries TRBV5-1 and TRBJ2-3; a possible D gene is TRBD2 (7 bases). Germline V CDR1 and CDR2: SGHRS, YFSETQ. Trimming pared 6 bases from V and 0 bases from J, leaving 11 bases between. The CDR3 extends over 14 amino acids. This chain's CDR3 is CASTAGASTDTQYF. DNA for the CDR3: TGCGCCAGCACCGCGGGGGCTAGCACAGATACGCAGTATTTT.

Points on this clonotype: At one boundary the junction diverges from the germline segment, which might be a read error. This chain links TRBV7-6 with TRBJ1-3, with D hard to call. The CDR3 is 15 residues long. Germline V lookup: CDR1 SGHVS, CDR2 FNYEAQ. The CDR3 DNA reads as TGTGCCAGCAGCCCCGGACGCAGCTCTGGAAGCACCATATATTTT. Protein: CASSPGRSSGSTIYF. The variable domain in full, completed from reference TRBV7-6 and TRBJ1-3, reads GAGVSQSPRYKVTKRGQDVALRCDPISGHVSLYWYRQALGQGPEFLTYFNYEAQQDKSGLPNDRFSAERPEGSISTLTIQRTEQRDSAMYRCASSPGRSSGSTIYFGEGSWLTVV.

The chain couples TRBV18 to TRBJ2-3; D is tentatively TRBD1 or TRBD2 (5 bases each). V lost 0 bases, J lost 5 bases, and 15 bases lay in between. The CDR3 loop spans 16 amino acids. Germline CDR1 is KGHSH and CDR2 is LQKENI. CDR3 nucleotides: TGTGCCAGCTCACCACCGAGGGGTCAACCCCTAGATACGCAGTATTTT. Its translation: CASSPPRGQPLDTQYF.

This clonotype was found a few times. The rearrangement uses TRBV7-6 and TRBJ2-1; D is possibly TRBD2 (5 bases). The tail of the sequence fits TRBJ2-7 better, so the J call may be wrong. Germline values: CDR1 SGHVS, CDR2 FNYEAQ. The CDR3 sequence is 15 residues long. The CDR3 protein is CASSSIGIPTYEQYF. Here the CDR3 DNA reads TGTGCCAGCAGCTCTATCGGGATTCCCACCTACGAGCAGTACTTC.

CDR3 sequence reads: CASVEEDQRKVLFF. The CDR3 DNA reads as TGTGCCAGCGTCGAGGAGGATCAACGAAAAGTGCTGTTTTTT. The rearrangement uses TRBV6-5 and TRBJ1-4; D ambiguous. The CDR3 loop spans 14 amino acids. With 8 bases removed from V and 14 bases from J, the gap between germline ends came to 24 bases. The germline V gene has CDR1 MNHEY and CDR2 SVGAGI.

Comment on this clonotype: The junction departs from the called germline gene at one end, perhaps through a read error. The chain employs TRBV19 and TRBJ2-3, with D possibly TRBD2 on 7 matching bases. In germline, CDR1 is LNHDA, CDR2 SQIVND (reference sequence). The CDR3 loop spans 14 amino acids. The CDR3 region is CASTEGGGTDTQYF. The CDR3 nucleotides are TGTGCCAGTACGGAAGGGGGGGGCACAGATACGCAGTACTTT.

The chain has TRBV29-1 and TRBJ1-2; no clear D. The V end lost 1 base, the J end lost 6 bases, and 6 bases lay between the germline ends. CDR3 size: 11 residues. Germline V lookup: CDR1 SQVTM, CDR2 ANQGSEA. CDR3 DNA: TGCAGCGTTGAAGTTAGGGATGGCTACACCTTC. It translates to CSVEVRDGYTF.

The CDR3: CASSDGDGPNQPQHF. In nucleotides, the CDR3 is TGTGCCAGCAGTGACGGGGACGGGCCCAATCAGCCCCAGCATTTT. The chain uses TRBV6-1 and TRBJ1-5; D is possibly TRBD1 (5 bases). This CDR3 is 15 amino acids long. Germline V gives CDR1 MNHNS, CDR2 SASEGT. Trimming pared 3 bases from V and 3 bases from J, leaving 12 bases between.

The CDR3 here is CASSLSTDYGYTF. The CDR3 DNA sequence: TGTGCCAGCAGTTTAAGTACAGACTATGGCTACACCTTC. The chain employs TRBV28 and TRBJ1-2; no clear D gene. CDR1 MDHEN and CDR2 SYDVKM come from the germline V gene. V was clipped by 2 bases and J by 3 bases, with 7 bases between them. There are 13 residues in the CDR3.

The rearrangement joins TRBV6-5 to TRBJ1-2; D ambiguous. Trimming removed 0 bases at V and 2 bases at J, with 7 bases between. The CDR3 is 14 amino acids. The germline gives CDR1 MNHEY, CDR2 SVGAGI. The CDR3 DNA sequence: TGTGCCAGCAGTTACTCGGCGTTGAACTATGGCTACACCTTC. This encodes CASSYSALNYGYTF.

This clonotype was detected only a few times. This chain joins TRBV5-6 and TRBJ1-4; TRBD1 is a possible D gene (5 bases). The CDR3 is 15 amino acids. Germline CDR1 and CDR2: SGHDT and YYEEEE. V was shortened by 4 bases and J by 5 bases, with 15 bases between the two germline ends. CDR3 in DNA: TGTGCCAGCAGCCTCCGGGACGGGTGGAATGAAAAACTGTTTTTT. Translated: CASSLRDGWNEKLFF.

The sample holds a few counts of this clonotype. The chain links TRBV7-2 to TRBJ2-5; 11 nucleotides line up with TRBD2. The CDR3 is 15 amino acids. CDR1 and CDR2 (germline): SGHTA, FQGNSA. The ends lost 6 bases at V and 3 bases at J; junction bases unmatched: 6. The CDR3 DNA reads TGTGCCAGCAGTAACACGGGACTAGCGGAAGAGACCCAGTACTTC. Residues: CASSNTGLAEETQYF.

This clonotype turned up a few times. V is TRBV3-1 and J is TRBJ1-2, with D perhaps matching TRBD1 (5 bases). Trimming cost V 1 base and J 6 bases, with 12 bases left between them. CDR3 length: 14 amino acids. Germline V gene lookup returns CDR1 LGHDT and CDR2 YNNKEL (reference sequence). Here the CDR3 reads CASSQVLKGNGYTF. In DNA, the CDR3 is TGTGCCAGCAGCCAAGTTCTAAAGGGGAATGGCTACACCTTC.

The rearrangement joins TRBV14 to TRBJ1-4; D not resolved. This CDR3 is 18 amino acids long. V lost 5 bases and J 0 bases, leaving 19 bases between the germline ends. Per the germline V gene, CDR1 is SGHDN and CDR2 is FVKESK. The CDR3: CASSRLGSANPTNEKLFF. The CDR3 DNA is TGTGCCAGCAGCAGATTAGGGAGTGCGAACCCAACTAATGAAAAACTGTTTTTT.

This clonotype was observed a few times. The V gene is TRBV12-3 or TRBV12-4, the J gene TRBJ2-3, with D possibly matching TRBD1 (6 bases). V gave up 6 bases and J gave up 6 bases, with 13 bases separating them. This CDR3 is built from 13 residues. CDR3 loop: CASSQGTPDTQYF. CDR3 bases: TGTGCCAGCAGCCAGGGGACACCTGATACGCAGTATTTT.

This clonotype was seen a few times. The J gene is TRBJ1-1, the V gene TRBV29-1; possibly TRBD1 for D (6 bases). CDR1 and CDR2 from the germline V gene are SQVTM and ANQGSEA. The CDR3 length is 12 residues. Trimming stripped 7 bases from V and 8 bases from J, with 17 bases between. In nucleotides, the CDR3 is TGCAGCGCCGCATCCCAGGGGCTCGAAGCTTTCTTT. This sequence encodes CSAASQGLEAFF.

The CDR3 region has the DNA TGTGCCAGCAGTTATCGGGACAGCGCAAACCCCCTTAGCTATGGCTACACCTTC. It translates to CASSYRDSANPLSYGYTF. The rearrangement links TRBV6-2 or TRBV6-3 to TRBJ1-2; TRBD1 aligns across 7 bases. Germline-derived CDR1 and CDR2 are MNHEY and SVGEGT. V was clipped by 3 bases and J by 4 bases; unmatched bases: 17. This CDR3 is 18 amino acids long.

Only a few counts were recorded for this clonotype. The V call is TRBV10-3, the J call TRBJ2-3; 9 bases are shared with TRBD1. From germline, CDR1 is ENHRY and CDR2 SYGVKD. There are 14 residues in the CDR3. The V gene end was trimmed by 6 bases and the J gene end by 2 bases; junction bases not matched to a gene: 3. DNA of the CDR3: TGTGCCATCAGACAGGGGGCCACCACAGATACGCAGTATTTT. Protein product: CAIRQGATTDTQYF.

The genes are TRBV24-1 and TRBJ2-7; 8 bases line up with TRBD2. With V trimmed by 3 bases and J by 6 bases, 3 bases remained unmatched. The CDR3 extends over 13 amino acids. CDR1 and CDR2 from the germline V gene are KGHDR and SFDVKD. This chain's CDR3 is CATSDSGSGEQYF. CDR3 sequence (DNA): TGTGCCACCAGTGATAGCGGGAGTGGCGAGCAGTACTTC.

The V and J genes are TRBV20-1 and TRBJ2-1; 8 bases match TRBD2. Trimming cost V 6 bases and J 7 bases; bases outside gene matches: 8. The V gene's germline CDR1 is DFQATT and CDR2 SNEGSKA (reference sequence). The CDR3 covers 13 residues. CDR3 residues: CSAPGAGGNEQFF. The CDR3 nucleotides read TGCAGTGCCCCCGGGGCGGGGGGTAATGAGCAGTTCTTC.

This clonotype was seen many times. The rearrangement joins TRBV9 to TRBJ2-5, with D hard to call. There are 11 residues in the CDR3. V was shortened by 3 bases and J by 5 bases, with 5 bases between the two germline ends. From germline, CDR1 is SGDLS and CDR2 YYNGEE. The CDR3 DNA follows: TGTGCCAGCAGCGCAAGCGAGACCCAGTACTTC. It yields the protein CASSASETQYF. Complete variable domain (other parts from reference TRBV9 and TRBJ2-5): DSGVTQTPKHLITATGQRVTLRCSPRSGDLSVYWYQQSLDQGLQFLIQYYNGEERAKGNILERFSAQQFPDLHSELNLSSLELGDSALYFCASSASETQYFGPGTRLLVL.

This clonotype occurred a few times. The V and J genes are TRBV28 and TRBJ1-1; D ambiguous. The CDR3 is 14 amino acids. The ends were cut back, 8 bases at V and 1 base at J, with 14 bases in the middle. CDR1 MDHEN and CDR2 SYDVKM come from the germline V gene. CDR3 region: CASFERSPNTEAFF. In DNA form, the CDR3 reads TGTGCCAGCTTTGAGAGGAGCCCGAACACTGAAGCTTTCTTT.

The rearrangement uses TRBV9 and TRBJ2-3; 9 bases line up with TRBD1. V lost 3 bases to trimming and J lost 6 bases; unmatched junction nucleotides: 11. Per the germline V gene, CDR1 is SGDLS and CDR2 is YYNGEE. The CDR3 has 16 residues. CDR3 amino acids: CASSAWDREGSDTQYF. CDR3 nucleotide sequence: TGTGCCAGCAGCGCCTGGGACAGGGAGGGTTCGGATACGCAGTATTTT.

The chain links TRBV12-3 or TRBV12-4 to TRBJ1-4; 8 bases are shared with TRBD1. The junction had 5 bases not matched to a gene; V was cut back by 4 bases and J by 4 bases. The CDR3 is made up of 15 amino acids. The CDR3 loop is CASSSYRGDNEKLFF. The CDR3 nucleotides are TGTGCCAGCAGTTCCTACAGGGGGGATAATGAAAAACTGTTTTTT.

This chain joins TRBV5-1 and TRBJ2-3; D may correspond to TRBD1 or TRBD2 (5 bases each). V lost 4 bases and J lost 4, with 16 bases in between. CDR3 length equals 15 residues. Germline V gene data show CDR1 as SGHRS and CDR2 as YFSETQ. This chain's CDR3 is CASSLGPSRSDTQYF. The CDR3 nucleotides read TGCGCCAGCAGCCTGGGACCGTCGAGGTCAGATACGCAGTATTTT.

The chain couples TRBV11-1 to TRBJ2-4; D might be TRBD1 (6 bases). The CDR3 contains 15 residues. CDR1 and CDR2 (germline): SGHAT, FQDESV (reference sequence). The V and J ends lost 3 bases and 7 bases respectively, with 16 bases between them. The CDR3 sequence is CASSLASTGMNIQYF. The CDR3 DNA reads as TGTGCCAGCAGCTTGGCTAGTACAGGGATGAACATTCAGTACTTC.

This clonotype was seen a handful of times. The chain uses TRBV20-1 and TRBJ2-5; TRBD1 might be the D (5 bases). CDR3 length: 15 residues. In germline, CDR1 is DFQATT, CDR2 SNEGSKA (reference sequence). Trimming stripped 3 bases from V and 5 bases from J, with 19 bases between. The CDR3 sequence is CSASPGQGNSETQYF. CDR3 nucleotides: TGCAGTGCTAGCCCCGGGCAGGGAAATTCGGAGACCCAGTACTTC.